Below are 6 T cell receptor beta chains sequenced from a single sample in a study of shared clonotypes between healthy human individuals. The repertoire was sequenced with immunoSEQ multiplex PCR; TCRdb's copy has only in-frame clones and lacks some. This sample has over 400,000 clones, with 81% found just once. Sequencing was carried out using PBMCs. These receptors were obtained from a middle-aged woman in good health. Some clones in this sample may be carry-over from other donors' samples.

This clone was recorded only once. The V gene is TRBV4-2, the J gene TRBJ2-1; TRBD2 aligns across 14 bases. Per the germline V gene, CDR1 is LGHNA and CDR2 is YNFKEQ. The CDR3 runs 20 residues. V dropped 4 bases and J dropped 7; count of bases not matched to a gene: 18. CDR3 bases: TGTGCCAGCAGCCCACCCCGGGCGACTAGCGGGAGGGCAGGCGGGAATGAGCAGTTCTTC. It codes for CASSPPRATSGRAGGNEQFF.

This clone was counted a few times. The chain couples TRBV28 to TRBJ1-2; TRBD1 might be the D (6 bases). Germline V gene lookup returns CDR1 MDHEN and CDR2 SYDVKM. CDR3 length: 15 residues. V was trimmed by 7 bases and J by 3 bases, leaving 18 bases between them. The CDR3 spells CASTNGRGGHYGYTF. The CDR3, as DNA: TGTGCCAGCACCAATGGACGCGGGGGCCACTATGGCTACACCTTC.

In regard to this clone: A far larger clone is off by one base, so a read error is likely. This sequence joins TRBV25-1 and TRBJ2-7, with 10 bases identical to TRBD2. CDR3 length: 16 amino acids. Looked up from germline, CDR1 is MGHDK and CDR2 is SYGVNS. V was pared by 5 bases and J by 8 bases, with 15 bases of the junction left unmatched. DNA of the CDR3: TGTGCCAGCAGTCCTAGCGGGAGCCGATCACGGGGCAAGCAGTACTTC. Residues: CASSPSGSRSRGKQYF.

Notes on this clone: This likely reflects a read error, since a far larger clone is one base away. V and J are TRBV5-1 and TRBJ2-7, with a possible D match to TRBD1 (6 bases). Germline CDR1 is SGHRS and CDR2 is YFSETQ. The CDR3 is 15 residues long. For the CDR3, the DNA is TGCGCCAGCAGCTTGGGCCCAGGGGACATCTACGAGCAGCACTTC. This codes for CASSLGPGDIYEQHF.

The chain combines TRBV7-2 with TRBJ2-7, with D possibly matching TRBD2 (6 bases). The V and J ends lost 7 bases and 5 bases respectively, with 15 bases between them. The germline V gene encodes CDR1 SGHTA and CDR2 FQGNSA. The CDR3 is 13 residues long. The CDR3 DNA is TGTGCCAGCACCCTCCACGCGGGGAACGAGCAGTACTTC. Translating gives CASTLHAGNEQYF.

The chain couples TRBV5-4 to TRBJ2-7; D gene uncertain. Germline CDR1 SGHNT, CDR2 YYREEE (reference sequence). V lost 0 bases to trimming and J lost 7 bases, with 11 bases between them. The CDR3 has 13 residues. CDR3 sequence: CASSLAVGGEQYF. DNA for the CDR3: TGTGCCAGCAGCTTGGCCGTTGGTGGGGAGCAGTACTTC.